Below are 28 T cell receptor beta chains sequenced from a single sample in a study of CD8 T cells in Susac syndrome. Random hexamers were used to reverse transcribe about 0.5 to 1 ug of RNA. TCRdb itself ran the immunoSEQ multiplex PCR reads through MiXCR, one entry per CDR3 protein. In the table there are fewer than 150,000 distinct CDR3 sequences, about 93% of which are singletons. Sample: CD8+ T cells from PBMCs. The receptors come from a human donor with multiple sclerosis.

The genes are TRBV30 and TRBJ2-1, with D possibly matching TRBD2 (6 bases). Germline V gene sequence: CDR1 GTSNPN, CDR2 SVGIG (reference sequence). CDR3 length: 13 amino acids. V dropped 3 bases and J dropped 7 bases, with 13 bases sitting between them. DNA of the CDR3: TGTGCCTGGAGCTCCTCGACTAGAAATGAGCAGTTCTTC. Amino acid sequence: CAWSSSTRNEQFF. The full variable domain, in which reference TRBV30 and TRBJ2-1 provide the parts outside the CDR3, is SQTIHQWPATLVQPVGSPLSLECTVEGTSNPNLYWYRQAAGRGLQLLFYSVGIGQISSEVPQNLSASRPQDRQFILSSKKLLLSDSGFYLCAWSSSTRNEQFFGPGTRLTVL.

The rearrangement uses TRBV5-1 and TRBJ2-3; D is unclear. The CDR3 is 14 amino acids. The germline gives CDR1 SGHRS, CDR2 YFSETQ. Trimming removed 7 bases from V and 2 bases from J, with 14 bases in between. Here the CDR3 DNA reads TGCGCCAGCTCTAACCCTTGGGACACAGATACGCAGTATTTT. Translating gives CASSNPWDTDTQYF.

The rearrangement joins TRBV6-6 to TRBJ2-7, with D possibly TRBD2 on 6 matching bases. V lost 2 bases and J 7 bases, leaving 18 bases between the germline ends. Germline-derived CDR1 and CDR2 are MNHNY and SVGAGI (reference sequence). There are 15 residues in the CDR3. In nucleotides, the CDR3 is TGTGCCAGCAGTTACGTAGGTCGGGAGTTGGGTGAGCAGTACTTC. Encoded protein: CASSYVGRELGEQYF.

The gene calls are TRBV5-6 and TRBJ1-1; no clear D. V shed 0 bases and J shed 2 bases, with 8 bases lying between them. The CDR3 has 14 amino acids. Germline CDR1 is SGHDT and CDR2 is YYEEEE. The CDR3 loop is CASSLDLVNTEAFF. The CDR3 DNA is TGTGCCAGCAGCTTGGATCTGGTAAACACTGAAGCTTTCTTT.

The chain recombines TRBV7-9 with TRBJ1-5; D possibly corresponds to TRBD1 (5 bases). The V end lost 6 bases, the J end lost 4 bases, and 19 bases lay between the germline ends. Looked up from germline, CDR1 is SEHNR and CDR2 is FQNEAQ (reference sequence). The CDR3 loop spans 16 amino acids. As DNA, the CDR3 is TGTGCCAGCAGACCACTCACAGGAGGGGAGAATCAGCCCCAGCATTTT. Residues: CASRPLTGGENQPQHF.

V usage is TRBV13 and J usage is TRBJ2-1, with D maybe TRBD1 (5 bases). Per the germline V gene, CDR1 is PRHDT and CDR2 is FYEKMQ (reference sequence). The CDR3 contains 14 residues. The ends were cut back, 5 bases at V and 3 bases at J, with 11 bases in the middle. The CDR3 loop is CASSPQGGYNEQFF. The DNA of the CDR3 is TGTGCCAGCAGCCCTCAGGGCGGCTACAATGAGCAGTTCTTC.

This CDR3 reads CASRDRNTEAFF. DNA for the CDR3: TGTGCCAGCAGAGACAGAAACACTGAAGCTTTCTTT. This chain uses TRBV27 with TRBJ1-1, with a possible D match to TRBD1 (5 bases). Germline-derived CDR1 and CDR2 are MNHEY and SMNVEV (reference sequence). V lost 6 bases and J lost 2, with 7 bases in between. The CDR3 loop spans 12 amino acids.

This chain links TRBV7-6 with TRBJ2-3, with a possible D match to TRBD1 (6 bases). The CDR3 has 15 residues. CDR1 and CDR2 from the germline V gene are SGHVS and FNYEAQ. Trimming took 5 bases from V and 0 from J, leaving 12 bases between them. The CDR3 DNA is TGTGCCAGCAGCCCGACAGGAGCCAGCACAGATACGCAGTATTTT. It yields the protein CASSPTGASTDTQYF.

V is TRBV4-1 and J is TRBJ2-3; no clear D gene. In germline, CDR1 is MGHRA, CDR2 YSYEKL. Trimming stripped 5 bases from V and 0 bases from J, with 18 bases between. This CDR3 is 17 amino acids long. The CDR3 DNA reads as TGCGCCAGCAGCTACCCGGACCAGTCCTCTAGCACAGATACGCAGTATTTT. Translation gives CASSYPDQSSSTDTQYF.

The sample holds one count of this clonotype. The chain couples TRBV12-5 to TRBJ2-3, with 14 bases aligning to TRBD2. Germline values: CDR1 LGHNT, CDR2 FRNRAP. This CDR3 has 19 amino acids. Trimming cost V 0 bases and J 1 base; bases outside gene matches: 6. The CDR3 bases are TGTGCTAGTGGTTTGGTCGGGACTAGCGGGAGTACGGGCACAGATACGCAGTATTTT. As protein: CASGLVGTSGSTGTDTQYF.

The CDR3 sequence is CASSQVRGRVGADEDEQYF. The CDR3 DNA reads TGTGCCAGCAGCCAAGTTCGGGGTCGTGTCGGGGCCGACGAAGACGAGCAGTACTTC. The chain uses TRBV3-1 and TRBJ2-7, with D tentatively TRBD1 or TRBD2 (5 bases each). Germline CDR1 reads LGHDT; CDR2 reads YNNKEL (reference sequence). This CDR3 spans 19 amino acids. V was shortened by 1 base and J by 5 bases, with 27 bases between the two germline ends.

For the CDR3, the DNA is TGCGCCAGCAGCCAAGATGGGGTCGACACAGATACGCAGTATTTT. This sequence encodes CASSQDGVDTDTQYF. V usage is TRBV4-3 and J usage is TRBJ2-3; no reliable D call. The CDR3 sequence is 15 residues long. Trimming removed 0 bases from V and 2 bases from J, with 9 bases in between. CDR1 and CDR2 (germline): LGHNA, YSLEER.

This clonotype was recorded once. V usage is TRBV5-1 and J usage is TRBJ2-1; TRBD2 aligns across 14 bases. This CDR3 contains 16 residues. The germline CDR1 and CDR2 sequences are SGHRS and YFSETQ. V gave up 3 bases and J gave up 8 bases; unmatched junction bases: 7. CDR3 in amino acids: CASSWTSGRHGDEQFF. The CDR3 DNA sequence: TGCGCCAGCAGCTGGACTAGCGGGAGGCATGGCGATGAGCAGTTCTTC.

The rearrangement joins TRBV27 to TRBJ1-5; D gene ambiguous. Per germline, CDR1 MNHEY and CDR2 SMNVEV (reference sequence). The CDR3 runs 13 residues. V was trimmed by 6 bases and J by 5 bases, leaving 11 bases between them. In DNA form, the CDR3 reads TGTGCCAGCAGGGCGTCGGGTCATCAGCCCCAGCATTTT. This sequence encodes CASRASGHQPQHF.

This sequence joins TRBV7-9 and TRBJ2-7; tentatively, D is TRBD1 (6 bases). In germline, CDR1 is SEHNR, CDR2 FQNEAQ (reference sequence). The CDR3 extends over 14 amino acids. Trimming removed 5 bases at V and 3 bases at J, with 14 bases between. CDR3 in DNA: TGTGCCAGCAGCCCACAGGGAAGGATCTACGAGCAGTACTTC. Amino acids: CASSPQGRIYEQYF.

The chain joins TRBV24-1 to TRBJ2-2; D gene uncertain. Germline assignment: CDR1 KGHDR and CDR2 SFDVKD. V lost 3 bases and J lost 5, with 9 bases in between. The CDR3 contains 14 residues. DNA of the CDR3: TGTGCCACCAGTGATGGCAGCCAAACCGGGGAGCTGTTTTTT. This gives the protein CATSDGSQTGELFF.

This chain uses TRBV19 with TRBJ1-1; 8 nucleotides match TRBD1. Looked up from germline, CDR1 is LNHDA and CDR2 is SQIVND (reference sequence). The CDR3 covers 14 residues. J gave up 5 bases and V 4 bases, and 6 bases lay outside the gene matches. CDR3 nucleotide sequence: TGTGCCAGTAGTACCCAGGGGGCGCGAACTGAAGCTTTCTTT. It specifies CASSTQGARTEAFF. Full variable domain (missing parts from reference TRBV19 and TRBJ1-1): DGGITQSPKYLFRKEGQNVTLSCEQNLNHDAMYWYRQDPGQGLRLIYYSQIVNDFQKGDIAEGYSVSREKKESFPLTVTSAQKNPTAFYLCASSTQGARTEAFFGQGTRLTVV.

The chain combines TRBV4-3 with TRBJ1-5; no firm D call. The V gene's germline CDR1 is LGHNA and CDR2 YSLEER. CDR3 length: 15 amino acids. The V end lost 0 bases, the J end lost 2 bases, and 8 bases lay between the germline ends. This CDR3 reads CASSQDLGGNQPQHF. In DNA form, the CDR3 reads TGCGCCAGCAGCCAAGATCTCGGAGGCAATCAGCCCCAGCATTTT.

The V and J genes are TRBV7-6 and TRBJ2-7; 8 bases line up with TRBD2. Germline trimming cut 5 bases from V and 5 bases from J; bases unmatched to any gene: 5. Germline V gene data show CDR1 as SGHVS and CDR2 as FNYEAQ. The CDR3 totals 13 residues. The DNA of the CDR3 is TGTGCCAGCAGCCTGGCGGGGGGACACGAGCAGTACTTC. As protein: CASSLAGGHEQYF.

The CDR3 reads CASGDENRNEQFF. CDR3 bases: TGTGCCAGCGGCGACGAGAACCGGAATGAGCAGTTCTTC. The J gene is TRBJ2-1, the V gene TRBV7-8; D remains unclear. V was clipped by 8 bases and J by 7 bases, with 15 bases between them. This CDR3 has 13 residues. Per germline, CDR1 SGHVS and CDR2 FQNEAQ.

V gene TRBV19 combines with J gene TRBJ1-5; 7 bases line up with TRBD1. The CDR3 is 15 amino acids. The junction had 6 bases not matched to a gene; V was cut back by 3 bases and J by 4 bases. The germline V gene has CDR1 LNHDA and CDR2 SQIVND (reference sequence). Here the CDR3 reads CASSIVGQVNQPQHF. DNA of the CDR3: TGTGCCAGTAGTATCGTTGGACAGGTTAATCAGCCCCAGCATTTT.

J is TRBJ2-3 and V is TRBV11-1; D might be TRBD1 (5 bases). This CDR3 comprises 14 residues. V was pared by 4 bases and J by 6 bases, with 14 bases between. Germline loops: CDR1 SGHAT, CDR2 FQDESV (reference sequence). The CDR3 region has the DNA TGTGCCAGCAGCTACGGGTGGTCAGGGGATACGCAGTATTTT. Translating gives CASSYGWSGDTQYF.

The rearrangement joins TRBV5-1 to TRBJ2-1; D is tentatively TRBD1 or TRBD2 (5 bases each). V lost 4 bases, J lost 8 bases, and 19 bases lay in between. Germline V gene data show CDR1 as SGHRS and CDR2 as YFSETQ. This CDR3 has 15 amino acids. The CDR3 region is CASSLRDGLRDEQFF. CDR3 DNA sequence: TGCGCCAGCAGCCTCCGGGACGGCCTGAGGGATGAGCAGTTCTTC.

The rearrangement joins TRBV7-9 to TRBJ1-2; D is uncertain. The V end lost 1 base, the J end lost 7 bases, and 13 bases lay between the germline ends. The CDR3 is made up of 14 amino acids. CDR1 is SEHNR and CDR2 is FQNEAQ in the germline V gene (reference sequence). CDR3 DNA: TGTGCCAGCAGCTTAGGTGGTTGGCGGGGTGGCTACACCTTC. Amino acids: CASSLGGWRGGYTF.

The rearrangement joins TRBV6-5 to TRBJ2-7; 8 bases agree with TRBD2. The CDR3 length is 14 residues. Per the germline V gene, CDR1 is MNHEY and CDR2 is SVGAGI. With V trimmed by 4 bases and J by 3 bases, 5 bases remained unmatched. CDR3 bases: TGTGCCAGCAGTTCTACTAGCGGAATCTACGAGCAGTACTTC. It encodes CASSSTSGIYEQYF.

The chain recombines TRBV7-9 with TRBJ2-3; D call uncertain. The CDR3 is 17 residues long. V gave up 5 bases and J gave up 2 bases, with 20 bases separating them. The germline V gene encodes CDR1 SEHNR and CDR2 FQNEAQ (reference sequence). The CDR3: CASSGVRVKGPTDTQYF. As DNA, the CDR3 is TGTGCCAGCAGCGGGGTTCGTGTGAAGGGTCCCACAGATACGCAGTATTTT.

This chain joins TRBV7-9 and TRBJ2-1; D might be TRBD2 (7 bases). This CDR3 comprises 16 residues. CDR1 is SEHNR and CDR2 is FQNEAQ in the germline V gene (reference sequence). The ends were cut back, 6 bases at V and 1 base at J, with 16 bases in the middle. In DNA, the CDR3 is TGTGCCAGCAGACTGGGAGGGAGGGGGTCCTACAATGAGCAGTTCTTC. Translating gives CASRLGGRGSYNEQFF.

This chain joins TRBV11-2 and TRBJ2-5, with 7 bases identical to TRBD1. The CDR3 extends over 15 amino acids. J lost 2 bases, V lost 6 bases, and 9 bases had no gene match. CDR1 is SGHAT and CDR2 is FQNNGV in the germline V gene. The CDR3 coding sequence is TGTGCCAGCAGTATGAGGGGGCAGGGACAAGAGACCCAGTACTTC. It is translated as CASSMRGQGQETQYF.